These T cell receptor beta chains were read from a single sample in a study of blood T cell repertoires in COVID-19. The assay was immunoSEQ multiplex PCR, and TCRdb's table has in-frame clones only and misses some. The profile covers 60,000 to 75,000 clones, with 80% to 85% appearing a single time and over 7.5% taken by the ten largest. The sample comprised peripheral blood. Receptor source: a woman of 80 years or more with acute or convalescent COVID-19. The CDR3 runs from the conserved cysteine through the conserved F or W. D genes are given only for firm matches. The size field is filled for only some rows; it gives once, few, many or a size class.

>TRBJ2-1|TRBV6-4|.|.
CASSVESGARGEQFF
TGTGCCAGCAGTGTAGAGTCTGGCGCCCGGGGTGAGCAGTTCTTC
>TRBJ2-7|TRBV3-1/TRBV3-2|.|TRBD2
CASSQPGGVYEQYF
TGTGCCAGCAGCCAACCGGGGGGTGTCTACGAGCAGTACTTC
>TRBJ2-2|TRBV7-9|.|TRBD1
CASSYSDRATGELFF
TGTGCCAGCAGCTATTCGGACAGGGCAACCGGGGAGCTGTTTTTT
>TRBJ2-5|TRBV20-1|.|.
CSASTGTQETQYF
TGCAGTGCTAGTACCGGGACACAAGAGACCCAGTACTTC
>TRBJ1-6|TRBV5-1|.|.
CASSLPGLNSPLHF
TGCGCCAGCAGCTTACCGGGTCTTAATTCACCCCTCCACTTT
>TRBJ2-5|TRBV5-1|.|.
CASSLVNQETQYF
TGCGCCAGCAGCTTGGTCAACCAAGAGACCCAGTACTTC
>TRBJ1-3|TRBV5-1|few|.
CASSLEAQGVENTIYF
TGCGCCAGCAGCTTGGAGGCACAGGGCGTAGAAAACACCATATATTTT
>TRBJ1-5|TRBV7-2|.|TRBD1
CASSPWGAGGNQPQHF
TGTGCCAGCAGCCCCTGGGGGGCAGGGGGGAATCAGCCCCAGCATTTT
>TRBJ2-5|TRBV7-2|once|TRBD1
CASSLDRGQETQYF
TGTGCCAGCAGCCTGGACAGGGGTCAAGAGACCCAGTACTTC
>TRBJ2-3|TRBV7-2|.|.
CASSPRLGSSTDTQYF
TGTGCCAGCAGCCCTCGGCTGGGCTCTAGCACAGATACGCAGTATTTT
>TRBJ1-2|TRBV5-8|.|.
CASRPRAGHGYTF
TGTGCCAGCAGACCCCGGGCGGGGCATGGCTACACCTTC
>TRBJ2-7|TRBV6-2/TRBV6-3|few|TRBD1
CASSKQDRGYEQYF
TGTGCCAGCAGTAAGCAGGACAGGGGTTACGAGCAGTACTTC
>TRBJ1-2|TRBV5-5|.|TRBD1
CASSSQGRRSNYGYTF
TGTGCCAGCAGCTCACAGGGGCGCCGGAGCAACTATGGCTACACCTTC
>TRBJ1-5|TRBV11-2|.|.
CASSRIKGSNQPQHF
TGTGCCAGCAGCCGTATAAAGGGGAGCAATCAGCCCCAGCATTTT
>TRBJ2-1|TRBV30|.|.
CAWSKDRSGSYNEQFF
TGTGCCTGGAGTAAAGACAGGTCCGGCTCCTACAATGAGCAGTTCTTC
>TRBJ2-7|TRBV5-1|once|TRBD1
CASSLDTGTAEQYF
TGCGCCAGCAGCTTGGATACCGGGACAGCCGAGCAGTACTTC
>TRBJ1-5|TRBV4-2|.|TRBD1
CASSQDRTGGVNRNQPQHF
TGTGCCAGCAGCCAAGATCGGACAGGGGGAGTAAATCGCAATCAGCCCCAGCATTTT
>TRBJ1-1|TRBV19|few|TRBD1
CASRYRGLNTEAFF
TGTGCCAGTAGGTACAGGGGGCTGAACACTGAAGCTTTCTTT
>TRBJ1-4|TRBV18|.|.
CASSPGRHNEKLFF
TGTGCCAGCTCACCTGGCAGGCATAATGAAAAACTGTTTTTT
>TRBJ2-5|TRBV5-1|.|.
CASSPHVGSGGQETQYF
TGCGCCAGCAGCCCCCACGTGGGTTCAGGGGGGCAAGAGACCCAGTACTTC
>TRBJ1-2|TRBV4-1|.|.
CASSQRDNFNYGYTF
TGCGCCAGCAGTCAAAGGGACAACTTTAACTATGGCTACACCTTC
>TRBJ1-2|TRBV14|few|.
CASSQVAAYGYTF
TGTGCCAGCAGCCAAGTAGCTGCCTATGGCTACACCTTC
>TRBJ2-7|TRBV5-1|.|TRBD1
CASSFIRDSYEQYF
TGCGCCAGCAGCTTCATCCGGGACAGCTACGAGCAGTACTTC
>TRBJ1-4|TRBV28|.|.
CASSSPGRTETNEKLFF
TGTGCCAGCAGTTCCCCAGGTCGGACAGAAACTAATGAAAAACTGTTTTTT
>TRBJ2-1|TRBV18|.|TRBD1
CASSQGQLNEQFF
TGTGCCAGCTCACAGGGACAGCTCAATGAGCAGTTCTTC
>TRBJ2-7|TRBV6-5|few|TRBD1
CASTRGTGGSEQYF
TGTGCCAGCACCCGAGGGACAGGAGGTAGCGAGCAGTACTTC
>TRBJ2-3|TRBV2|.|TRBD1
CASSAIGTGGSSTDTQYF
TGTGCCAGCAGTGCGATAGGGACAGGGGGCTCCAGCACAGATACGCAGTATTTT
>TRBJ2-1|TRBV5-5|few|.
CASGDRSNEQFF
TGTGCCAGCGGCGACAGAAGCAATGAGCAGTTCTTC
>TRBJ2-3|TRBV4-2|.|TRBD1
CASSQAPGQTTDTQYF
TGTGCCAGCAGCCAAGCTCCGGGACAGACCACAGATACGCAGTATTTT
>TRBJ2-2|TRBV6-6|.|TRBD2
CASSRNSGDTGELFF
TGTGCCAGCAGTAGAAATAGCGGGGACACCGGGGAGCTGTTTTTT
>TRBJ1-2|TRBV15|.|.
CATSIGGVGEDYGYTF
TGTGCCACCAGCATCGGTGGGGTAGGGGAGGACTATGGCTACACCTTC
>TRBJ1-2|TRBV29-1|.|TRBD1
CSVEARDRENYGYTF
TGCAGCGTTGAAGCTAGGGACAGGGAAAACTATGGCTACACCTTC
>TRBJ2-2|TRBV5-1|.|TRBD1
CASSLMGQGTTGELFF
TGCGCCAGCAGCTTAATGGGACAGGGGACCACCGGGGAGCTGTTTTTT
>TRBJ2-2|TRBV28|.|TRBD2
CASSPPGLAGGNTGELFF
TGTGCCAGCAGTCCGCCGGGACTAGCGGGGGGGAACACCGGGGAGCTGTTTTTT
>TRBJ2-1|TRBV5-1|.|.
CASGELSSYNEQFF
TGCGCCAGCGGGGAGCTGAGCTCCTACAATGAGCAGTTCTTC
>TRBJ1-2|TRBV5-1|medium-sized|.
CASSLALGFYGYTF
TGCGCCAGCAGCTTGGCCCTAGGTTTCTATGGCTACACCTTC
>TRBJ1-3|TRBV10-2|.|.
CASSESMGGQDWSGNTIYF
TGCGCCAGCAGTGAGTCCATGGGGGGGCAAGACTGGTCTGGAAACACCATATATTTT
>TRBJ2-1|TRBV3-1/TRBV3-2|.|.
CASSQRSLYNEQFF
TGTGCCAGCAGCCAACGGTCCCTTTACAATGAGCAGTTCTTC
>TRBJ1-5|TRBV5-1|.|TRBD1
CASSQQGLQEGNQPQHF
TGCGCCAGCAGCCAACAGGGGTTACAGGAGGGCAATCAGCCCCAGCATTTT
>TRBJ2-3|TRBV9|.|.
CASSRGAGTDTQYF
TGTGCCAGCAGCCGAGGGGCGGGGACAGATACGCAGTATTTT
>TRBJ2-1|TRBV10-2|.|.
CASSEPRYNEQFF
TGCGCCAGCAGTGAGCCCCGCTACAATGAGCAGTTCTTC
>TRBJ1-2|TRBV9|.|.
CASSTGFGYTF
TGTGCCAGCAGCACCGGGTTCGGCTACACCTTC
>TRBJ2-1|TRBV28|.|TRBD1
CASPSREGAMDEQFF
TGTGCCAGTCCATCTCGAGAGGGGGCTATGGATGAGCAGTTCTTC
>TRBJ1-2|TRBV5-1|few|TRBD1
CASSFTGAENYGYTF
TGCGCCAGCAGCTTTACAGGGGCAGAAAACTATGGCTACACCTTC
>TRBJ2-7|TRBV9|few|TRBD1
CASSESTGGMYEQYF
TGTGCCAGCAGCGAGTCGACAGGGGGTATGTACGAGCAGTACTTC
>TRBJ2-7|TRBV24-1|few|.
CATSDGRGDEQYF
TGTGCCACCAGTGATGGCAGGGGGGACGAGCAGTACTTC
>TRBJ2-2|TRBV5-1|.|TRBD1
CASSSRDRGPTGELFF
TGCGCCAGCAGCTCCCGGGACAGGGGTCCAACCGGGGAGCTGTTTTTT
>TRBJ1-1|TRBV7-8|.|.
CASSLVSVNTEAFF
TGTGCCAGCAGCTTAGTCTCCGTGAACACTGAAGCTTTCTTT
>TRBJ1-2|TRBV19|once|.
CASSMYSSRDGYTF
TGTGCCAGTAGTATGTACAGCTCGAGGGATGGCTACACCTTC
>TRBJ1-1|TRBV29-1|once|.
CSDGDGRGNTEAFF
TGCAGCGACGGGGATGGCAGGGGGAACACTGAAGCTTTCTTT
>TRBJ1-2|TRBV5-6|.|.
CASSLAKVQGLGYGYTF
TGTGCCAGCAGCTTGGCCAAGGTGCAGGGGCTAGGCTATGGCTACACCTTC
>TRBJ2-1|TRBV7-6|.|TRBD2
CASSLGTSGVHEQFF
TGTGCCAGCAGCTTGGGGACTAGCGGGGTGCATGAGCAGTTCTTC
>TRBJ1-1|TRBV29-1|.|.
CSVEEQGSAFF
TGCAGCGTTGAAGAACAGGGTAGTGCTTTCTTT
>TRBJ2-4|TRBV6-6|once|TRBD1
CASSPSRTGAGDQAKNIQYF
TGTGCCAGCAGTCCTTCCAGGACAGGGGCTGGTGATCAGGCCAAAAACATTCAGTACTTC
>TRBJ1-1|TRBV5-1|.|TRBD1
CASSLGDRDTEAFF
TGCGCCAGCAGCTTGGGCGACAGGGACACTGAAGCTTTCTTT
>TRBJ2-5|TRBV30|.|TRBD2
CAWSPLSGGETQYF
TGTGCCTGGAGTCCCCTTAGCGGGGGAGAGACCCAGTACTTC